These T cell receptor beta chains were read from a single sample in a study of blood T cell repertoires in COVID-19. Method: immunoSEQ multiplex PCR; TCRdb's copy keeps in-frame clones and lacks some. The sample contains a few hundred thousand clones, roughly 90% of which appear only once. The sample consisted of peripheral blood. The receptor set was obtained from a woman in her 30s with COVID-19, enrolled during active disease. The CDR3 runs from the conserved cysteine through the conserved F or W. The D gene is left open where the match is weak. Size tells how often a clone was seen (once, few, many) or the class of an expanded clone, and some rows leave it out.

v_call,clone_size,j_call,d_call,cdr3_aa,cdr3_nt
TRBV6-6,.,TRBJ1-1,.,CASSYSSQGRGEAFF,TGTGCCAGCAGTTACTCGAGTCAGGGCCGGGGGGAAGCTTTCTTT
TRBV4-1,.,TRBJ2-1,.,CASRIDSLSYNEQFF,TGCGCCAGCAGGATAGACAGTCTCTCCTACAATGAGCAGTTCTTC
TRBV4-1,.,TRBJ1-2,.,CASSQRNSNYGYTF,TGCGCCAGCAGCCAACGCAACAGTAACTATGGCTACACCTTC
TRBV2,.,TRBJ2-3,TRBD2,CASSEGLATDTQYF,TGTGCCAGCAGTGAGGGACTAGCCACAGATACGCAGTATTTT
TRBV3-1/TRBV3-2,few,TRBJ2-5,TRBD1,CASSQNWGQGGETQYF,TGTGCCAGCAGCCAAAATTGGGGACAGGGGGGAGAGACCCAGTACTTC
TRBV19,.,TRBJ2-3,TRBD1,CASSSGGTGVPDTQYF,TGTGCCAGTAGTTCCGGCGGGACAGGGGTGCCAGATACGCAGTATTTT
TRBV27,.,TRBJ1-3,.,CASSRHLTPGNTIYF,TGTGCCAGCAGTCGACACCTGACACCTGGAAACACCATATATTTT
TRBV6-1,.,TRBJ2-7,TRBD1,CASSDKGQGGGYEQYF,TGTGCCAGCAGTGATAAGGGACAGGGTGGGGGCTACGAGCAGTACTTC
TRBV3-1/TRBV3-2,.,TRBJ1-5,TRBD1,CASSQDAGGGQPQHF,TGTGCCAGCAGCCAAGATGCAGGGGGCGGTCAGCCCCAGCATTTT
TRBV11-2,.,TRBJ2-1,TRBD1,CASSFVRGRREQFF,TGTGCCAGCAGCTTCGTCAGGGGGCGACGTGAGCAGTTCTTC
TRBV5-5,once,TRBJ1-1,TRBD1,CASSPLTRTGSTEAFF,TGTGCCAGCAGCCCCTTGACTCGGACAGGGAGCACTGAAGCTTTCTTT
TRBV5-1,once,TRBJ2-5,.,CASSLGSGLQETQYF,TGCGCCAGCAGCTTGGGTAGCGGATTACAAGAGACCCAGTACTTC
TRBV19,.,TRBJ1-2,TRBD1,CASTTRQGVYGYTF,TGTGCCAGTACCACCCGACAGGGCGTCTATGGCTACACCTTC
TRBV10-3,.,TRBJ1-2,.,CAISESAIYGYTF,TGTGCCATCAGTGAATCAGCGATCTATGGCTACACCTTC
TRBV5-3,.,TRBJ2-7,.,CARSLDWGDSSYEQYF,TGTGCCAGAAGCTTGGACTGGGGGGATAGCTCCTACGAGCAGTACTTC
TRBV2,.,TRBJ2-2,.,CASSDMSGELFF,TGTGCCAGCAGTGATATGTCCGGGGAGCTGTTTTTT
TRBV6-2/TRBV6-3,.,TRBJ2-5,TRBD2,CASSPGLAQETQYF,TGTGCCAGCAGCCCCGGACTAGCGCAAGAGACCCAGTACTTC
TRBV5-4,once,TRBJ2-6,.,CASSFGFSSGANVLTF,TGTGCCAGCAGCTTTGGCTTTTCCTCTGGGGCCAACGTCCTGACTTTC
TRBV6-2/TRBV6-3,.,TRBJ2-1,TRBD2,CASSYGLAGYEQFF,TGTGCCAGCAGTTACGGGTTAGCGGGCTATGAGCAGTTCTTC
TRBV28,.,TRBJ1-2,.,CASSLRPGENYGYTF,TGTGCCAGCAGTTTACGACCCGGGGAAAACTATGGCTACACCTTC
TRBV28,.,TRBJ1-6,.,CASSFAGGRTSSYNSPLHF,TGTGCCAGCAGTTTTGCGGGAGGTAGGACGAGCTCCTATAATTCACCCCTCCACTTT
TRBV12-3/TRBV12-4,once,TRBJ2-5,.,CASREEETQYF,TGTGCCAGCAGGGAGGAGGAGACCCAGTACTTC
TRBV18,.,TRBJ2-2,.,CASSPQGHTGELFF,TGTGCCAGCTCACCTCAGGGTCACACCGGGGAGCTGTTTTTT
TRBV15,.,TRBJ2-3,TRBD2,CATSREDLVWLAGFTDTQYF,TGTGCCACCAGCAGAGAGGATTTAGTATGGCTAGCGGGGTTCACAGATACGCAGTATTTT
TRBV6-2/TRBV6-3,.,TRBJ2-5,.,CASSPWGRETQYF,TGTGCCAGCAGCCCGTGGGGCCGAGAGACCCAGTACTTC
TRBV6-5,.,TRBJ1-1,.,CASSPPGWATEAFF,TGTGCCAGCAGTCCACCAGGGTGGGCCACTGAAGCTTTCTTT
TRBV3-1/TRBV3-2,.,TRBJ2-5,.,CASSQNPGLETQYF,TGTGCCAGCAGCCAAAACCCGGGATTAGAGACCCAGTACTTC
TRBV6-2/TRBV6-3,.,TRBJ1-5,.,CASSKTTALLGQPQHF,TGTGCCAGCAGTAAAACGACAGCTCTTCTGGGTCAGCCCCAGCATTTT
TRBV24-1,.,TRBJ1-2,.,CATLLGFREGGYTF,TGTGCCACCCTCCTAGGGTTTCGGGAAGGTGGCTACACCTTC
TRBV7-8,once,TRBJ2-7,.,CASSWAGTYEQYF,TGTGCCAGCAGCTGGGCAGGGACCTACGAGCAGTACTTC
TRBV19,.,TRBJ2-1,TRBD2,CASSERGPRDEQFF,TGTGCCAGTAGTGAGCGGGGGCCACGGGATGAGCAGTTCTTC
TRBV29-1,.,TRBJ2-1,TRBD2,CSVSGGHPSYNEQFF,TGCAGCGTTAGCGGGGGGCACCCTTCCTACAATGAGCAGTTCTTC
TRBV5-6,.,TRBJ1-2,TRBD1,CASSFERTGGYGYTF,TGTGCCAGCAGCTTCGAAAGGACAGGGGGCTATGGCTACACCTTC
TRBV7-2,.,TRBJ2-3,.,CASSLEGGSGYTQYF,TGTGCCAGCAGCTTAGAAGGGGGTAGTGGGTATACGCAGTATTTT
TRBV2,.,TRBJ1-1,TRBD1,CASRGQGAAAFF,TGTGCCAGCAGAGGACAGGGGGCGGCGGCTTTCTTT